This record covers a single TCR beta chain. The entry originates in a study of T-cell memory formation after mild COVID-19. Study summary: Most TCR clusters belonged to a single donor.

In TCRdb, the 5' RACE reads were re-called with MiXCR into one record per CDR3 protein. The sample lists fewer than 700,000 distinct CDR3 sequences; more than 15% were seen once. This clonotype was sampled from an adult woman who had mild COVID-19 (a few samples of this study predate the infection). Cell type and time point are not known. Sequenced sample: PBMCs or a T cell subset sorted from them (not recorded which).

The CDR3 coding sequence is TGCGCCAGCAGCTACAGGGAAAGCTCCTACAATGAGCAGTTCTTC. This sequence encodes CASSYRESSYNEQFF. The chain recombines TRBV5-1 with TRBJ2-1, with D possibly TRBD1 on 6 matching bases. Trimming took off 3 bases at V and 0 bases at J, with 10 bases between the two ends. Germline V CDR1 and CDR2: SGHRS, YFSETQ. The CDR3 spans 15 residues.